This is a list of T cell receptor beta chains from one sample in a study of blood T cell repertoires in COVID-19. Clones were sequenced by immunoSEQ multiplex PCR, and TCRdb holds only the in-frame ones, with some missing. The data hold approximately 300,000 clones, with 85% observed a single time. Sequenced sample: PBMCs or T cells enriched from blood (not recorded which). The receptors come from a woman in her 30s who had been exposed to COVID-19. Each CDR3 is given with its conserved first and last residue. Each record gives: V gene, clone size, D gene, J gene, CDR3 protein, CDR3 DNA. D genes are given only for firm matches. The listing skips clone size in some rows; elsewhere it reads once, few, many or a size class.

V: TRBV28; size: NA; D: TRBD2; J: TRBJ2-1; CDR3: CASRTSAYNEQFF; DNA: TGTGCCAGCAGGACTAGCGCCTACAATGAGCAGTTCTTC
V: TRBV2; size: NA; D: TRBD2; J: TRBJ2-1; CDR3: CASSEVAGVTEQFF; DNA: TGTGCCAGCAGTGAAGTAGCGGGAGTTACTGAGCAGTTCTTC
V: TRBV28; size: NA; D: NA; J: TRBJ1-2; CDR3: CASTDSTYGYTF; DNA: TGTGCCAGCACGGACAGCACCTATGGCTACACCTTC
V: TRBV6-5; size: NA; D: NA; J: TRBJ1-1; CDR3: CASSYSQGNTEAFF; DNA: TGTGCCAGCAGTTACTCCCAGGGGAACACTGAAGCTTTCTTT
V: TRBV5-1; size: NA; D: TRBD1; J: TRBJ2-3; CDR3: CASSEGQGNTDTQYF; DNA: TGCGCCAGCAGCGAGGGACAGGGGAACACAGATACGCAGTATTTT
V: TRBV7-9; size: NA; D: NA; J: TRBJ1-2; CDR3: CASSDSEGDGYTF; DNA: TGTGCCAGCAGTGACTCAGAAGGGGATGGCTACACCTTC
V: TRBV27; size: few; D: TRBD2; J: TRBJ2-1; CDR3: CASSLLAGGREQFF; DNA: TGTGCCAGCAGCCTTCTAGCGGGAGGGCGTGAGCAGTTCTTC
V: TRBV4-2; size: NA; D: NA; J: TRBJ2-2; CDR3: CASSQDLTGTGELFF; DNA: TGTGCCAGCAGCCAAGATCTAACCGGGACCGGGGAGCTGTTTTTT
V: TRBV20-1; size: NA; D: NA; J: TRBJ2-5; CDR3: CSASPRVGLETQYF; DNA: TGCAGTGCTAGTCCCCGGGTGGGGCTCGAGACCCAGTACTTC
V: TRBV19; size: NA; D: TRBD1; J: TRBJ2-7; CDR3: CASRGTGSSYEQYF; DNA: TGTGCCAGTAGGGGGACAGGATCCTCCTACGAGCAGTACTTC
V: TRBV7-9; size: NA; D: TRBD2; J: TRBJ2-7; CDR3: CASSFGLEVYEQYF; DNA: TGTGCCAGCAGCTTTGGACTAGAGGTCTACGAGCAGTACTTC
V: TRBV11-2; size: NA; D: NA; J: TRBJ2-7; CDR3: CASSPQFGSSYEQYF; DNA: TGTGCCAGCAGCCCTCAGTTTGGCAGCTCCTACGAGCAGTACTTC
V: TRBV6-5; size: NA; D: NA; J: TRBJ1-5; CDR3: CASTLDRNNQPQHF; DNA: TGTGCCAGCACCTTAGACAGAAACAATCAGCCCCAGCATTTT
V: TRBV30; size: NA; D: TRBD1; J: TRBJ1-1; CDR3: CAWNIGQGSEAFF; DNA: TGTGCCTGGAACATAGGACAGGGTTCTGAAGCTTTCTTT
V: TRBV5-6; size: NA; D: NA; J: TRBJ2-7; CDR3: CASSWLDRKVYEQYF; DNA: TGTGCCAGCAGCTGGTTAGACAGGAAAGTCTACGAGCAGTACTTC
V: TRBV19; size: NA; D: NA; J: TRBJ1-1; CDR3: CASSNRPGPEGAFF; DNA: TGTGCCAGTAGTAACCGGCCAGGGCCCGAAGGAGCTTTCTTT
V: TRBV2; size: NA; D: NA; J: TRBJ2-3; CDR3: CASRLEGTDTQYF; DNA: TGTGCCAGCCGGCTAGAAGGTACAGATACGCAGTATTTT
V: TRBV3-1/TRBV3-2; size: NA; D: TRBD1; J: TRBJ2-7; CDR3: CASSQEYGDRNYEQYF; DNA: TGTGCCAGCAGCCAAGAATACGGGGACAGGAACTACGAGCAGTACTTC
V: TRBV20-1; size: NA; D: TRBD1; J: TRBJ1-2; CDR3: CSASRTGLSGYTF; DNA: TGCAGTGCTAGTAGGACAGGGTTAAGTGGCTACACCTTC
V: TRBV7-2; size: once; D: NA; J: TRBJ1-2; CDR3: CASSFNRPYGYTF; DNA: TGTGCCAGCAGCTTTAACAGACCCTATGGCTACACCTTC
V: TRBV12-3/TRBV12-4; size: NA; D: NA; J: TRBJ1-2; CDR3: CATLPGFGGYTF; DNA: TGTGCCACTCTCCCAGGGTTTGGCGGCTACACCTTC
V: TRBV29-1; size: NA; D: NA; J: TRBJ1-5; CDR3: CSVVEGGSNQPQHF; DNA: TGCAGCGTTGTTGAGGGGGGGAGCAATCAGCCCCAGCATTTT
V: TRBV7-2; size: NA; D: TRBD1; J: TRBJ1-2; CDR3: CASRSRDRENGYTF; DNA: TGTGCCAGCAGATCCCGGGACAGGGAAAATGGCTACACCTTC
V: TRBV28; size: NA; D: NA; J: TRBJ2-7; CDR3: CASSLQGFSDEQYF; DNA: TGTGCCAGCAGTTTACAGGGGTTTAGCGACGAGCAGTACTTC
V: TRBV4-1; size: NA; D: TRBD1; J: TRBJ1-3; CDR3: CASSQDTNRGSGNTIYF; DNA: TGCGCCAGCAGCCAAGATACTAACAGGGGGAGTGGAAACACCATATATTTT
V: TRBV6-5; size: NA; D: NA; J: TRBJ1-2; CDR3: CASSYSGRAGLGYTF; DNA: TGTGCCAGCAGTTACTCCGGCAGGGCTGGGCTCGGCTACACCTTC
V: TRBV27; size: NA; D: NA; J: TRBJ2-7; CDR3: CASSQRPGRNYEQYF; DNA: TGTGCCAGCAGTCAACGCCCGGGTCGGAACTACGAGCAGTACTTC
V: TRBV5-1; size: once; D: TRBD1; J: TRBJ1-5; CDR3: CASSITGGVQPQHF; DNA: TGCGCCAGCAGCATTACAGGGGGCGTGCAGCCCCAGCATTTT
V: TRBV28; size: NA; D: NA; J: TRBJ1-5; CDR3: CASSFRPVNQPQHF; DNA: TGTGCCAGCAGTTTCCGTCCCGTAAATCAGCCCCAGCATTTT
V: TRBV6-5; size: NA; D: NA; J: TRBJ2-1; CDR3: CASSYSMGSNEQFF; DNA: TGTGCCAGCAGTTACTCTATGGGGAGCAATGAGCAGTTCTTC
V: TRBV7-3; size: NA; D: NA; J: TRBJ1-1; CDR3: CASSSPTSGLNTEAFF; DNA: TGTGCCAGCAGCTCCCCAACGTCGGGTTTGAACACTGAAGCTTTCTTT
V: TRBV28; size: NA; D: NA; J: TRBJ2-1; CDR3: CASSLAAPNEQFF; DNA: TGTGCCAGCAGTTTAGCGGCACCCAATGAGCAGTTCTTC
V: TRBV3-1/TRBV3-2; size: NA; D: NA; J: TRBJ2-7; CDR3: CASSQGAHYEQYF; DNA: TGTGCCAGCAGCCAAGGGGCGCACTACGAGCAGTACTTC
V: TRBV6-4; size: few; D: NA; J: TRBJ2-1; CDR3: CASSDEGSRPYNEQFF; DNA: TGTGCCAGCAGTGATGAGGGCAGTAGACCGTACAATGAGCAGTTCTTC
V: TRBV5-1; size: NA; D: TRBD1; J: TRBJ2-5; CDR3: CASSFGTGGIVETQYF; DNA: TGCGCCAGCAGCTTCGGTACAGGGGGCATAGTGGAGACCCAGTACTTC
V: TRBV3-1/TRBV3-2; size: NA; D: NA; J: TRBJ1-2; CDR3: CASSHLPAGVTYGYTF; DNA: TGTGCCAGCAGCCACTTACCCGCGGGGGTGACCTATGGCTACACCTTC
V: TRBV6-5; size: NA; D: TRBD1; J: TRBJ1-2; CDR3: CASSYSGQGDYGYTF; DNA: TGTGCCAGCAGTTATTCCGGACAGGGGGACTATGGCTACACCTTC
V: TRBV14; size: NA; D: NA; J: TRBJ1-1; CDR3: CASSQEGAEAFF; DNA: TGTGCCAGCAGCCAAGAGGGAGCTGAAGCTTTCTTT
V: TRBV6-5; size: NA; D: TRBD1; J: TRBJ1-5; CDR3: CASDRGRSNQPQHF; DNA: TGTGCCAGCGACAGGGGTCGCAGCAATCAGCCCCAGCATTTT
V: TRBV19; size: NA; D: NA; J: TRBJ1-2; CDR3: CASSMGTSYGYTF; DNA: TGTGCCAGTAGTATGGGGACAAGCTATGGCTACACCTTC